This T cell receptor beta chain was retrieved from a study of T cell responses to AZD1222 COVID-19 vaccine. The CDR3 is 15 residues long. Germline trimming cut 3 bases from V and 1 base from J; bases unmatched to any gene: 3. Germline V lookup: CDR1 SGHRS, CDR2 YFSETQ. Study outcomes and limitations: Repertoire samples came only from after the peak T cell response. Just a handful of AZD1222 recipients tested seropositive at baseline.

TCRdb keeps only in-frame clones here, not all; method: immunoSEQ multiplex PCR. The repertoire holds over 130,000 clones, with around 89% as singletons. Concerning this clone: Its cognate antigen is unknown.

This sequence joins TRBV5-1 and TRBJ2-5; 10 nucleotides align to TRBD2. This specimen was peripheral blood, taken on day 0 of AZD1222 vaccination. This clonotype originated in an adult in good health. The CDR3, as DNA: TGCGCCAGCAGCTGGTCTAGCGGGGGCCAAGAGACCCAGTACTTC. As protein: CASSWSSGGQETQYF.